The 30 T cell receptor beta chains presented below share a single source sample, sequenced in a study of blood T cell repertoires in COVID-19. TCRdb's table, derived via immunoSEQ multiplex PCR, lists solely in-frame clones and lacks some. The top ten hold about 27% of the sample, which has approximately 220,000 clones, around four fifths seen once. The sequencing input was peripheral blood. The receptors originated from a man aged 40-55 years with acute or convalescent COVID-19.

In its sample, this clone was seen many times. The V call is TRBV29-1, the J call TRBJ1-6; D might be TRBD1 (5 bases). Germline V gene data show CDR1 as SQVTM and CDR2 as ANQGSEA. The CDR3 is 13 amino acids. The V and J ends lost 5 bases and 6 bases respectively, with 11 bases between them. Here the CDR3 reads CSVRQGSNSPLHF. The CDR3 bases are TGCAGCGTTCGCCAGGGTAGTAATTCACCCCTCCACTTT.

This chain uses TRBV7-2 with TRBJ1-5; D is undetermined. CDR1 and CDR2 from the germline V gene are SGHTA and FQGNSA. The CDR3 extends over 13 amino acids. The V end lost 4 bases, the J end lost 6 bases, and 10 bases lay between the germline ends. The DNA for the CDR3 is TGTGCCAGCAGCTCCCGGGCGGGTCAGCCCCAGCATTTT. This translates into CASSSRAGQPQHF. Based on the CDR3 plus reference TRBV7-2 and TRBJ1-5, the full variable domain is GAGVSQSPSNKVTEKGKDVELRCDPISGHTALYWYRQSLGQGLEFLIYFQGNSAPDKSGLPSDRFSAERTGGSVSTLTIQRTQQEDSAVYLCASSSRAGQPQHFGDGTRLSIL.

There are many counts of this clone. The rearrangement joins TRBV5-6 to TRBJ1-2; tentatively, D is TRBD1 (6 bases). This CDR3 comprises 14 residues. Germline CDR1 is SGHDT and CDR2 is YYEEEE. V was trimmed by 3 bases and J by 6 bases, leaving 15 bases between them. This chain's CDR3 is CASSSADRIDGYTF. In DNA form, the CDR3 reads TGTGCCAGCAGCTCAGCCGACAGGATAGATGGCTACACCTTC.

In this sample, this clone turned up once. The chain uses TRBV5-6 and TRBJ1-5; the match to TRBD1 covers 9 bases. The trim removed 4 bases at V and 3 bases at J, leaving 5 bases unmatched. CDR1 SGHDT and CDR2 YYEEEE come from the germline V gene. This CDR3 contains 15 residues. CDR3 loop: CASSRGTGPNQPQHF. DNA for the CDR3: TGTGCCAGCAGCCGCGGGACAGGGCCCAATCAGCCCCAGCATTTT.

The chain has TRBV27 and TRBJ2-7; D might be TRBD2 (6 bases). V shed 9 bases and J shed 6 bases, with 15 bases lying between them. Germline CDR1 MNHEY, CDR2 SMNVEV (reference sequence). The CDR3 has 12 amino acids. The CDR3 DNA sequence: TGTGCCAGTTTTACTAGCAGATTCGAGCAGTACTTC. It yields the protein CASFTSRFEQYF.

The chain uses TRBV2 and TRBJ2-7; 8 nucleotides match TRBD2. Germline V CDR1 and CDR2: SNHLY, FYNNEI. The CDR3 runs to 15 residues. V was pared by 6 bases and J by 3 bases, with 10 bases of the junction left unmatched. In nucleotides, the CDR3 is TGTGCCAGCAGAGATATAGCGGGACTAGGCTACGAGCAGTACTTC. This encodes CASRDIAGLGYEQYF.

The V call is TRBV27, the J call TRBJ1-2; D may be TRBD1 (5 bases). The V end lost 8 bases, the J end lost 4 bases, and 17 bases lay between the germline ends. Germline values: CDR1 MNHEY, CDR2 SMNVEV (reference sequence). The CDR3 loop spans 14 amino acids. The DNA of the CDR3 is TGTGCCAGCGGATTTACAGGAGACCTCTATGGCTACACCTTC. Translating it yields CASGFTGDLYGYTF.

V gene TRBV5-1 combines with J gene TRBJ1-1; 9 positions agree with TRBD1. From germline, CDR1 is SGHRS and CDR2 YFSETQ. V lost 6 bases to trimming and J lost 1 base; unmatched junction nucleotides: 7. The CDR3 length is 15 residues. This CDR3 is CASTDLQGANTEAFF. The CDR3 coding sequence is TGCGCCAGCACCGACTTACAGGGGGCGAACACTGAAGCTTTCTTT.

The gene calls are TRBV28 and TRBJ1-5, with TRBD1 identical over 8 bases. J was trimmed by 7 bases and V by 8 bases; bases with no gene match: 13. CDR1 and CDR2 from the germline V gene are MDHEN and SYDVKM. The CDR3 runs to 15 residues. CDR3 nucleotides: TGTGCCAGCGTCCCAATTTCAGGGGGCAGGCAGCCCCAGCATTTT. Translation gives CASVPISGGRQPQHF. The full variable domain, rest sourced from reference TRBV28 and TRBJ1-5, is DVKVTQSSRYLVKRTGEKVFLECVQDMDHENMFWYRQDPGLGLRLIYFSYDVKMKEKGDIPEGYSVSREKKERFSLILESASTNQTSMYLCASVPISGGRQPQHFGDGTRLSIL.

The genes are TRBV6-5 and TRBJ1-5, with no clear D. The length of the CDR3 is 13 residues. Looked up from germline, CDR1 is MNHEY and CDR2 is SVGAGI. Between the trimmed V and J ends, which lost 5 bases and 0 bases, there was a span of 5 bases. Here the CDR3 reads CASSLDSNQPQHF. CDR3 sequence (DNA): TGTGCCAGCAGTCTAGATAGCAATCAGCCCCAGCATTTT.

The CDR3 sequence is CASSSQGDSPLHF. The CDR3 coding sequence is TGTGCCAGTAGTTCACAGGGCGATTCACCCCTCCACTTT. The chain has TRBV19 and TRBJ1-6, with D possibly being TRBD1 (6 bases). The CDR3 loop spans 13 amino acids. CDR1 and CDR2 from the germline V gene are LNHDA and SQIVND (reference sequence). V was shortened by 5 bases and J by 8 bases, with 10 bases between the two germline ends. The entire variable domain, with the rest obtained from reference TRBV19 and TRBJ1-6, is as follows: DGGITQSPKYLFRKEGQNVTLSCEQNLNHDAMYWYRQDPGQGLRLIYYSQIVNDFQKGDIAEGYSVSREKKESFPLTVTSAQKNPTAFYLCASSSQGDSPLHFGNGTRLTVT.

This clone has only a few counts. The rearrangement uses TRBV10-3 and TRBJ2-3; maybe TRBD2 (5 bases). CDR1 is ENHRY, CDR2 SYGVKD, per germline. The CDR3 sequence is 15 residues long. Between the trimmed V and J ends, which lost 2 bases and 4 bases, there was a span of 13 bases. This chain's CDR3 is CAISERSEGPDTQYF. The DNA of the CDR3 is TGTGCCATCAGTGAGCGGAGTGAGGGCCCAGATACGCAGTATTTT.

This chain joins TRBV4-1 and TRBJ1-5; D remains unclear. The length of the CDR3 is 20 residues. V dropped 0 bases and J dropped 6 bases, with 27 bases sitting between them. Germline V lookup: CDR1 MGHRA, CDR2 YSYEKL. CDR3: CASSQDPRASMGVQFQPQHF. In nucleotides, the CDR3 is TGCGCCAGCAGCCAAGATCCTCGGGCCAGCATGGGAGTCCAATTTCAGCCCCAGCATTTT.

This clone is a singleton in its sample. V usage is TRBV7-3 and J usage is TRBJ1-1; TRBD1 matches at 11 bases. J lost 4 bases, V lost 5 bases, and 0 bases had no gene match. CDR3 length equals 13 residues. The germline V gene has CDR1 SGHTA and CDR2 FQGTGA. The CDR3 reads CASSGTGGTEAFF. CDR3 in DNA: TGTGCCAGCAGCGGGACAGGGGGCACTGAAGCTTTCTTT. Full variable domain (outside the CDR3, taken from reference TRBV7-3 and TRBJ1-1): GAGVSQTPSNKVTEKGKYVELRCDPISGHTALYWYRQSLGQGPEFLIYFQGTGAADDSGLPNDRFFAVRPEGSVSTLKIQRTERGDSAVYLCASSGTGGTEAFFGQGTRLTVV.

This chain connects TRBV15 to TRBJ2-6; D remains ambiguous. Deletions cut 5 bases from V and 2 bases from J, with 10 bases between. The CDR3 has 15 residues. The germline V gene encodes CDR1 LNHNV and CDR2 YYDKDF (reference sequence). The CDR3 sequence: CATSPSSAGANVLTF. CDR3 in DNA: TGTGCCACCAGCCCCTCGTCGGCTGGGGCCAACGTCCTGACTTTC.

In nucleotides, the CDR3 is TGTGCCAGTACCGCCAGAGGAGCTAGCAATCAGCCCCAGCATTTT. This encodes CASTARGASNQPQHF. The chain couples TRBV19 to TRBJ1-5; D unclear. This CDR3 is built from 15 residues. Looked up from germline, CDR1 is LNHDA and CDR2 is SQIVND (reference sequence). V was pared by 7 bases and J by 0 bases, with 13 bases between.

This chain's CDR3 is CASSAKQENQPQHF. As DNA, the CDR3 is TGTGCCAGCAGTGCCAAACAGGAAAATCAGCCCCAGCATTTT. V gene TRBV2 combines with J gene TRBJ1-5; TRBD1 is a possible D gene (5 bases). Germline CDR1 is SNHLY and CDR2 is FYNNEI. CDR3 length: 14 amino acids. V was clipped by 4 bases and J by 4 bases, with 11 bases between them. Complete variable domain (other parts from reference TRBV2 and TRBJ1-5): EPEVTQTPSHQVTQMGQEVILRCVPISNHLYFYWYRQILGQKVEFLVSFYNNEISEKSEIFDDQFSVERPDGSNFTLKIRSTKLEDSAMYFCASSAKQENQPQHFGDGTRLSIL.

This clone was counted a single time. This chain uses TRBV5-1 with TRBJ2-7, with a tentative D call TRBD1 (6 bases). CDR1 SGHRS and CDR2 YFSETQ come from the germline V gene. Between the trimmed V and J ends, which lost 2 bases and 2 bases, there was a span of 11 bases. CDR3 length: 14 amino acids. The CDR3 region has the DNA TGCGCCAGCAGCTTAGGGGACATCGCCTACGAGCAGTACTTC. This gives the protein CASSLGDIAYEQYF.

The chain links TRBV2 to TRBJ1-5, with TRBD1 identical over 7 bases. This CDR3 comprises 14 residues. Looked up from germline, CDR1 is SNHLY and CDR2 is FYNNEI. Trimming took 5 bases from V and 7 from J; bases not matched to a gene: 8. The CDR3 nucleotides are TGTGCCAGCAGTCGCCTACAGGGGAGGCAGCCCCAGCATTTT. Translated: CASSRLQGRQPQHF. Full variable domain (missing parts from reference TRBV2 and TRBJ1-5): EPEVTQTPSHQVTQMGQEVILRCVPISNHLYFYWYRQILGQKVEFLVSFYNNEISEKSEIFDDQFSVERPDGSNFTLKIRSTKLEDSAMYFCASSRLQGRQPQHFGDGTRLSIL.

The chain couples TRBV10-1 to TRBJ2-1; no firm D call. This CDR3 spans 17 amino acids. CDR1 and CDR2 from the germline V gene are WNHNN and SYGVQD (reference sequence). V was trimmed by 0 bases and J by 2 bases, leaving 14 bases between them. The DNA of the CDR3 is TGCGCCAGCAGTGAGTCAACCCTACCAAGCCCCTACAATGAGCAGTTCTTC. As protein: CASSESTLPSPYNEQFF.

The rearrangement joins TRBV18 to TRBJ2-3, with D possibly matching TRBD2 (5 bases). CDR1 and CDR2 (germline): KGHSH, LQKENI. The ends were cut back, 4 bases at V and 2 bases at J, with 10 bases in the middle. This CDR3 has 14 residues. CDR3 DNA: TGTGCCAGCTCACAGCCGGGGATCACAGATACGCAGTATTTT. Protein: CASSQPGITDTQYF.

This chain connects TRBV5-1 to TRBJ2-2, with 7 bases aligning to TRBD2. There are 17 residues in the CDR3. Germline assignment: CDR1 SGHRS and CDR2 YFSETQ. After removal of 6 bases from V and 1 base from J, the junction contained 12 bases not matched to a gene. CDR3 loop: CASNPAGIHENTGELFF. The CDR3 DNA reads TGCGCCAGCAACCCAGCGGGGATACACGAGAACACCGGGGAGCTGTTTTTT.

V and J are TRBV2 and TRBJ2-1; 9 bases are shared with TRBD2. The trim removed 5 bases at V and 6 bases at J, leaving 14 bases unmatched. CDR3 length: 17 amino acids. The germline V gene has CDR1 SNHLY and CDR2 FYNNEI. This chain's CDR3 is CASSPWGSGRPVNEQFF. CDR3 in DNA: TGTGCCAGCAGTCCCTGGGGTAGCGGGAGACCCGTCAATGAGCAGTTCTTC.

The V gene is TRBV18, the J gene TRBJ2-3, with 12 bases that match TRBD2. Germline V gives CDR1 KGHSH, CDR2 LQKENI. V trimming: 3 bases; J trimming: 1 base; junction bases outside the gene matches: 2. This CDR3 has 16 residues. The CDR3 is CASSPGLAGGTDTQYF. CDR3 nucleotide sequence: TGTGCCAGCTCACCGGGACTAGCGGGTGGCACAGATACGCAGTATTTT.

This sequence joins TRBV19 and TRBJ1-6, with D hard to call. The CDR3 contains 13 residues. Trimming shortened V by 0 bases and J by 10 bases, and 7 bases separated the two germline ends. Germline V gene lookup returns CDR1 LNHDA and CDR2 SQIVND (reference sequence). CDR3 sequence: CASSIDSMSPLHF. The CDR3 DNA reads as TGTGCCAGTAGTATAGATTCTATGTCACCCCTCCACTTT.

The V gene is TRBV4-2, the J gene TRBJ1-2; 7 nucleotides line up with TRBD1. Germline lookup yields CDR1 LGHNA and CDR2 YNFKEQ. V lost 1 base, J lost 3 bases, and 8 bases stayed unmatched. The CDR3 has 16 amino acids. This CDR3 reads CASSQVSGQQDYGYTF. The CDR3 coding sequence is TGTGCCAGCAGCCAAGTTTCGGGACAGCAAGACTATGGCTACACCTTC.

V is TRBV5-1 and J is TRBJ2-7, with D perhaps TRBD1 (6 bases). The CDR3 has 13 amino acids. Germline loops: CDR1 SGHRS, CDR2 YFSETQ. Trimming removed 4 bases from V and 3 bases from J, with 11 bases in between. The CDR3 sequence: CASSLTGDYEQYF. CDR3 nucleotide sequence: TGCGCCAGCAGCCTGACAGGCGACTACGAGCAGTACTTC. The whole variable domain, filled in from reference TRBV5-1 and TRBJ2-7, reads KAGVTQTPRYLIKTRGQQVTLSCSPISGHRSVSWYQQTPGQGLQFLFEYFSETQRNKGNFPGRFSGRQFSNSRSEMNVSTLELGDSALYLCASSLTGDYEQYFGPGTRLTVT.

The CDR3 DNA reads as TGTGCCAGCAGCCAAGATTCGGGCAGGGGGAATGAAAAACTGTTTTTT. This encodes CASSQDSGRGNEKLFF. The chain carries TRBV4-2 and TRBJ1-4; 7 bases map to TRBD1. The germline CDR1 and CDR2 sequences are LGHNA and YNFKEQ. The CDR3 is 16 residues long. With 0 bases clipped from V and 5 bases from J, the junction kept 6 bases outside the gene matches.

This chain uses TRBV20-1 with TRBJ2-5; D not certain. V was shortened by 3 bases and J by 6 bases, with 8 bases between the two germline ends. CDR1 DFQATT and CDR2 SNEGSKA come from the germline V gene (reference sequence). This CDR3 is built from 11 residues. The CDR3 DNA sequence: TGCAGTGCTAGGGTACTGAAGACCCAGTACTTC. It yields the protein CSARVLKTQYF.

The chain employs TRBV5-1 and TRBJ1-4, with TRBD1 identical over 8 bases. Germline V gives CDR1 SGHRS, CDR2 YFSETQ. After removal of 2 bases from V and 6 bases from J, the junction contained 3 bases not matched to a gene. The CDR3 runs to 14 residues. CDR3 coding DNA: TGCGCCAGCAGCTTACAGGGGGATCATGAAAAACTGTTTTTT. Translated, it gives CASSLQGDHEKLFF.